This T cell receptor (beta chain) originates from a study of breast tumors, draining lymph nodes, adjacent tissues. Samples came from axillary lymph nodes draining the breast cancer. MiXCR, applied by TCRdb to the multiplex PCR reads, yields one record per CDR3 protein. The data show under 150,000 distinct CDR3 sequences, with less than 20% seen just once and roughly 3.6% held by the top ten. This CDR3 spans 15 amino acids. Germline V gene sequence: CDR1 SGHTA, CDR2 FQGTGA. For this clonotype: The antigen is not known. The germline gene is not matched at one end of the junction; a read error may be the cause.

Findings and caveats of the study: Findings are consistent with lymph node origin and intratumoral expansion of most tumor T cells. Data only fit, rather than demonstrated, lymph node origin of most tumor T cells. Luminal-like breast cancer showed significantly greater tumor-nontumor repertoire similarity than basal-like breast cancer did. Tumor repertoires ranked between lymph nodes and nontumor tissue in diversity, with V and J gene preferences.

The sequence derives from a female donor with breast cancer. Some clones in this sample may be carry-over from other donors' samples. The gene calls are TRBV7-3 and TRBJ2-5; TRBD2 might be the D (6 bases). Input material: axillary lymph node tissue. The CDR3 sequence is CACSLNGRQQETQYF. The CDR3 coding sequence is TGTGCCTGCAGCTTAAACGGGAGACAACAAGAGACTCAGTACTTC.